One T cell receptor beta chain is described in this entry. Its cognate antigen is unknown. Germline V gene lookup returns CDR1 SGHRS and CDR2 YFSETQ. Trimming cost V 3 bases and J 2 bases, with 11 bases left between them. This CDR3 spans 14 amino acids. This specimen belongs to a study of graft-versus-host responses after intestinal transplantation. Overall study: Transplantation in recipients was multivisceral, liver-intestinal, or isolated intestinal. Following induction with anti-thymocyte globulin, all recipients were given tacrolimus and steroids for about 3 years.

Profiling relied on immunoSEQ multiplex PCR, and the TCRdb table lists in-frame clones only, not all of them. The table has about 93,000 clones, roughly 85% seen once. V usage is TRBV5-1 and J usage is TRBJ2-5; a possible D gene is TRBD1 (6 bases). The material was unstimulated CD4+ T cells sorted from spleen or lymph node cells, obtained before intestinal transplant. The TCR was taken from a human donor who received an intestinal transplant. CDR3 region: CASSSGQLQETQYF. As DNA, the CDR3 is TGCGCCAGCAGCTCCGGACAGCTACAAGAGACCCAGTACTTC.